This T cell receptor beta chain was captured by sequencing in a study of T cell repertoires in cytomegalovirus infection. Study as a whole: Recently described HLA-C-restricted plus well-studied HLA-B-restricted CMV epitopes were used. Both CMV infection and a matching HLA type were indicated by public TCR beta signatures. Findings and limits, study-wide: The study identified carriers of CMV plus the relevant HLA from cumulative public TCR beta family frequency. HLA-C-restricted CMV clonotypes gave the most frequent clonotype in two of eight donors.

CDR3 length: 15 residues. Trimming took off 1 base at V and 6 bases at J, with 14 bases between the two ends. Germline CDR1 reads KGHSH; CDR2 reads LQKENI. This clonotype has more than one count but fewer than ten. Its target is not known. Via MiXCR, TCRdb re-called the reads, giving one row per CDR3 protein. Found here are 650,000 to 900,000 distinct CDR3 sequences, around a third of them singletons; the top ten hold roughly 12%. The source is a human donor in good health (CMV status not recorded). Some clones in this sample may be carry-over from other donors' samples. The sequences come from cultured CD8+ T cells from PBMCs, collected from culture after CMV antigen stimulation. The chain employs TRBV18 and TRBJ2-3, with a possible D match to TRBD2 (5 bases). The CDR3 DNA reads TGTGCCAGCTCACCACGGGCTAGCTTTGGGGATACGCAGTATTTT. As protein: CASSPRASFGDTQYF.